This section outlines one TCR beta chain sequence together with its context. Repertoires were generated with immunoSEQ multiplex PCR, while TCRdb's copy carries only in-frame clones and drops some. In the table there are approximately 1,000,000 clones, around three quarters of which are singletons. This record comes from a study of shared clonotypes between healthy human individuals. The clonotype was recovered from a man between 18 and 35 years old in good health. Some clones in this sample may be carry-over from other donors' samples. Sequencing input: memory CD4+ T cells from PBMCs. Subset defined: CD45RA-negative fraction.

DNA of the CDR3: TGTGCCAGTAGTATTCGGGGCCGGGAGCAGTTCTTC. Translated, it gives CASSIRGREQFF. The chain uses TRBV19 and TRBJ2-1; D tentatively fits TRBD1 or TRBD2 (5 bases each). CDR1 and CDR2 from the germline V gene are LNHDA and SQIVND (reference sequence). Trimming left V 3 bases short and J 10 bases short, with 10 bases between. CDR3 length equals 12 residues.